The rows below give T cell receptor beta chains drawn from one sample of a study of blood T cell repertoires in COVID-19. TCRdb keeps only in-frame clones here, not all; method: immunoSEQ multiplex PCR. This repertoire shows hundreds of thousands of clones, around 89% found once; its top ten account for around 1%. The sample taken for sequencing was PBMCs or T cells enriched from blood (not recorded which). The origin of the receptors is a man aged 18 to 29 who had recovered from COVID-19. Both conserved end residues are part of each CDR3. Each record gives: J gene, clone size, V gene, D gene, CDR3 DNA, CDR3 protein. A D gene is named only where the DNA matches it firmly. Clone size appears in some rows only: once, few, many, or a class for an expanded clone.

TRBJ2-1,NA,TRBV27,TRBD2,TGTGCCAGCAGTTTATCGTGGAGCGGGAGGGTCTACAATGAGCAGTTCTTC,CASSLSWSGRVYNEQFF
TRBJ2-1,few,TRBV11-2,NA,TGTGCCAGCAGCTTGGGGGGAGCGGACAATGAGCAGTTCTTC,CASSLGGADNEQFF
TRBJ2-7,NA,TRBV9,NA,TGTGCCAGCAGCGTAGGGGGGGGCCCCCAATACGAGCAGTACTTC,CASSVGGGPQYEQYF
TRBJ2-1,few,TRBV6-5,TRBD2,TGTGCCAGCAGTTACGCGGGGGGGCCCTACAATGAGCAGTTCTTC,CASSYAGGPYNEQFF
TRBJ2-2,once,TRBV19,NA,TGTGCCAGTAGTATCTGGGGGAGGACGGGCACCGGGGAGCTGTTTTTT,CASSIWGRTGTGELFF
TRBJ2-3,NA,TRBV5-4,TRBD1,TGTGCCAGCAGCCGGGGACAGGGGGTAGGAACAGATACGCAGTATTTT,CASSRGQGVGTDTQYF
TRBJ1-1,once,TRBV5-1,NA,TGCGCCAGCAGCCCGGGACAAGGTGGCGGTGAAGCTTTCTTT,CASSPGQGGGEAFF
TRBJ1-4,NA,TRBV5-1,NA,TGCGCCAGCAGCTCGGGGACTGCAGCAACTAATGAAAAACTGTTTTTT,CASSSGTAATNEKLFF
TRBJ1-4,NA,TRBV2,NA,TGTGCCAGCAGCTTTGCGGAGGCAGATGAAAAACTGTTTTTT,CASSFAEADEKLFF
TRBJ1-5,NA,TRBV2,TRBD1,TGTGCCAGCAGGTTGACAGGGTATAGCAATCAGCCCCAGCATTTT,CASRLTGYSNQPQHF
TRBJ2-7,NA,TRBV6-5,TRBD2,TGTGCCAGCAGGTCAGCGGGAGGGCCCTACGAGCAGTACTTC,CASRSAGGPYEQYF
TRBJ1-1,NA,TRBV2,NA,TGTGCCAGCAGGGAACTCAGGGCTGAAGCTTTCTTT,CASRELRAEAFF
TRBJ1-1,NA,TRBV27,NA,TGTGCCAGTAGCACCTATCCGAACACTGAAGCTTTCTTT,CASSTYPNTEAFF
TRBJ1-2,NA,TRBV12-3/TRBV12-4,NA,TGTGCCAGCAGTTTAGGGGGAGGTGGTGGCTACACCTTC,CASSLGGGGGYTF
TRBJ2-5,NA,TRBV28,NA,TGTGCCAGCAGTTTAGGGCGGGTAGAGACCCAGTACTTC,CASSLGRVETQYF
TRBJ2-7,NA,TRBV5-1,NA,TGCGCCAGCAGCGCCCGGGACTCAGGCCCCTACGAGCAGTACTTC,CASSARDSGPYEQYF
TRBJ1-5,NA,TRBV5-5,NA,TGTGCCAGCAGCCTTACAGGGAATAGCAATCAGCCCCAGCATTTT,CASSLTGNSNQPQHF
TRBJ1-6,once,TRBV3-1/TRBV3-2,NA,TGTGCCAGCAGCCAAGACGGAGGGAATTCACCCCTCCACTTT,CASSQDGGNSPLHF
TRBJ2-1,NA,TRBV9,NA,TGTGCCAGCAGCGTAGGGGCCGTCGGCTCCTACAATGAGCAGTTCTTC,CASSVGAVGSYNEQFF
TRBJ2-5,few,TRBV7-7,NA,TGTGCCAGCAGCTTAGGGGGGGGCTTACAAGAGACCCAGTACTTC,CASSLGGGLQETQYF
TRBJ1-5,NA,TRBV3-1/TRBV3-2,TRBD1,TGTGCCAGCAGTGCGGGACAGGGAAATCAGCCCCAGCATTTT,CASSAGQGNQPQHF
TRBJ1-2,NA,TRBV15,NA,TGTGCCACCAGCACCGGGAATACGGCTCGAAACTATGGCTACACCTTC,CATSTGNTARNYGYTF
TRBJ2-2,NA,TRBV19,TRBD1,TGTGCCAGTAGAGACGGGACAGGGGCCCCCGGGGAGCTGTTTTTT,CASRDGTGAPGELFF
TRBJ2-1,NA,TRBV19,NA,TGTGCCAGTAGTATTAGCCCTGGGAGGTCCTACAATGAGCAGTTCTTC,CASSISPGRSYNEQFF
TRBJ2-7,NA,TRBV18,TRBD1,TGTGCCAGCTCACCGTTCCTTGGACAGGATCCCTACGAGCAGTACTTC,CASSPFLGQDPYEQYF
TRBJ2-7,NA,TRBV13,TRBD2,TGTGCCAGCAGCTCGGTGGGACTAGCAGCAGCCTACGAGCAGTACTTC,CASSSVGLAAAYEQYF
TRBJ2-1,NA,TRBV2,TRBD2,TGTGCCAGCCAACTAGCGGGGGGCGGTGGTGAGCAGTTCTTC,CASQLAGGGGEQFF
TRBJ2-1,NA,TRBV5-4,TRBD2,TGTGCCAGCAGCCCGTTGACTAGCGGCCTATTCAATGAGCAGTTCTTC,CASSPLTSGLFNEQFF
TRBJ2-4,NA,TRBV2,NA,TGTGCCAGCAGTGACAGGGATAAAAACATTCAGTACTTC,CASSDRDKNIQYF
TRBJ1-3,NA,TRBV18,NA,TGTGCCAGCTCACCTGAGAGGTCCCGGGCCATATATTTT,CASSPERSRAIYF
TRBJ1-6,NA,TRBV7-9,NA,TGTGCCAGCAGCGCTACAGGGAGCTCCTATAATTCACCCCTCCACTTT,CASSATGSSYNSPLHF
TRBJ1-2,NA,TRBV18,TRBD1,TGTGCCAGCTCACCGCCTACAGGGGTTGGCTACACCTTC,CASSPPTGVGYTF
TRBJ1-2,NA,TRBV20-1,TRBD1,TGCAGTGCTCGGGACAGGTATGGCTACACCTTC,CSARDRYGYTF
TRBJ1-1,once,TRBV10-1,NA,TGCGCCAGCAGTCGGGGGAGAGGGGCTGAAGCTTTCTTT,CASSRGRGAEAFF
TRBJ1-1,few,TRBV27,NA,TGTGCCAGCAGTTTGGCGGGGCCCAGCACTGAAGCTTTCTTT,CASSLAGPSTEAFF
TRBJ1-1,NA,TRBV3-1/TRBV3-2,NA,TGTGCCAGCAGCCCTGGGATGGAGCAGGGAAGGGCTTTCTTT,CASSPGMEQGRAFF
TRBJ1-5,NA,TRBV6-1,NA,TGTGCCAGCAGTGAAAAGGGGCGGGCGGGATATCAGCCCCAGCATTTT,CASSEKGRAGYQPQHF
TRBJ1-5,NA,TRBV4-3,NA,TGCGCCAGCAGCCTATCCTTGGGGGCTAGCAATCAGCCCCAGCATTTT,CASSLSLGASNQPQHF
TRBJ1-2,NA,TRBV11-2,NA,TGTGCCAGCAGCTCCCCGGGAGGGGGGTATGGCTACACCTTC,CASSSPGGGYGYTF
TRBJ1-5,NA,TRBV5-1,TRBD1,TGCGCCAGCAGCCCGGACAGGGGATCTCAGCCCCAGCATTTT,CASSPDRGSQPQHF
TRBJ1-2,NA,TRBV6-5,NA,TGTGCCAGCAGTCCCGGGGTTTCATATGGCTACACCTTC,CASSPGVSYGYTF